A single sample gave rise to the 30 T cell receptor beta chains below, sequenced in a study of T-cell memory formation after mild COVID-19. TCRdb passed the 5' RACE reads through MiXCR, listing each CDR3 protein once. The sample carries roughly 300,000 distinct CDR3 sequences, roughly 8.2% recorded once. The sequenced sample consisted of PBMCs or a T cell subset sorted from them (not recorded which). These receptor sequences come from a man aged 18 to 30 who had mild COVID-19 (a few samples of this study predate the infection). Cell type and time point are not known.

The rearrangement joins TRBV7-9 to TRBJ1-4, with TRBD1 as a possible D gene (5 bases). Germline CDR1 reads SEHNR; CDR2 reads FQNEAQ (reference sequence). V lost 5 bases and J lost 1, with 14 bases in between. The CDR3 runs to 16 residues. This chain's CDR3 is CASSPTQGGTNEKLFF. The CDR3 DNA reads TGTGCCAGCAGCCCTACGCAGGGAGGAACTAATGAAAAACTGTTTTTT.

Only a few counts were recorded for this clonotype. V usage is TRBV9 and J usage is TRBJ2-2; D is unclear. The length of the CDR3 is 14 residues. Per the germline V gene, CDR1 is SGDLS and CDR2 is YYNGEE. V lost 0 bases and J 4 bases, leaving 7 bases between the germline ends. The CDR3 loop is CASSVGHATGELFF. The CDR3, as DNA: TGTGCCAGCAGCGTAGGGCACGCCACCGGGGAGCTGTTTTTT.

The chain employs TRBV4-1 and TRBJ2-7, with D possibly being TRBD1 (6 bases). Germline CDR1 is MGHRA and CDR2 is YSYEKL. V gave up 0 bases and J gave up 6 bases, with 12 bases separating them. CDR3 length: 14 amino acids. CDR3 protein: CASSQDLTGREQYF. CDR3 nucleotide sequence: TGCGCCAGCAGCCAAGATCTTACAGGGCGCGAGCAGTACTTC.

The sample holds a few counts of this clonotype. V usage is TRBV5-1 and J usage is TRBJ1-4, with D unclear. This CDR3 has 12 residues. V dropped 5 bases and J dropped 16 bases, with 18 bases sitting between them. Looked up from germline, CDR1 is SGHRS and CDR2 is YFSETQ. The CDR3 here is CASSLNENNWFF. The DNA for the CDR3 is TGCGCCAGCAGTTTGAACGAGAACAATTGGTTTTTT.

This clonotype has just a few counts. V is TRBV7-9 and J is TRBJ2-7; no clear D. The V end was cut by 1 base, the J end by 6 bases, with 10 bases between. Germline CDR1 is SEHNR and CDR2 is FQNEAQ (reference sequence). The CDR3 loop spans 13 amino acids. The CDR3 reads CASSLEVRCEQYV. The CDR3, as DNA: TGTGCCAGCAGCTTAGAGGTCAGGTGCGAGCAGTACGTC.

This clonotype was detected many times. The gene calls are TRBV4-3 and TRBJ2-5, with D perhaps assigned TRBD1 or TRBD2 (5 bases each). CDR3 size: 15 residues. CDR1 is LGHNA and CDR2 is YSLEER in the germline V gene. V was shortened by 2 bases and J by 4 bases, with 14 bases between the two germline ends. The CDR3 reads CASSQMSGAGETQYF. CDR3 DNA: TGCGCCAGCAGCCAAATGTCCGGGGCTGGAGAGACCCAGTACTTC.

This clonotype was detected a few times. This chain uses TRBV12-3 or TRBV12-4 with TRBJ2-1, with D possibly being TRBD2 (6 bases). CDR3 length: 17 residues. V lost 4 bases, J lost 3 bases, and 19 bases lay in between. The CDR3 region is CASSSTLATRDYNEQFF. Here the CDR3 DNA reads TGTGCCAGCAGTTCTACACTAGCCACCCGGGACTACAATGAGCAGTTCTTC.

This clonotype was seen only a few times. The DNA of the CDR3 is TGTGCCAGCAGTTTGGTTTCGGCGGATAATGAGCAGTTCTTC. Translation gives CASSLVSADNEQFF. This rearrangement joins TRBV12-3 or TRBV12-4 to TRBJ2-1; D not certain. CDR3 length: 14 residues. V gave up 3 bases and J gave up 7 bases, with 13 bases separating them.

In its sample, this clonotype was seen a few times. This chain links TRBV28 with TRBJ2-5, with 7 bases aligning to TRBD1. The CDR3 totals 15 residues. Germline CDR1 reads MDHEN; CDR2 reads SYDVKM. Trimming took 3 bases from V and 4 from J; bases not matched to a gene: 8. The CDR3, as DNA: TGTGCCAGCAGTTTCCAAGGGACAGTGATAGAGACCCAGTACTTC. It codes for CASSFQGTVIETQYF.

There are a few counts of this clonotype. The V call is TRBV4-1, the J call TRBJ2-4; 11 bases are a match to TRBD1. V was clipped by 2 bases and J by 2 bases; unmatched bases: 8. In germline, CDR1 is MGHRA, CDR2 YSYEKL. The CDR3 loop spans 18 amino acids. Written as DNA, the CDR3 is TGCGCCAGCAGCCAACGTGGGGACAGGGGGTCCTCCAAAAACATTCAGTACTTC. This gives the protein CASSQRGDRGSSKNIQYF.

This clonotype was found a few times. This chain's CDR3 is CASSLRISYNEQFF. Here the CDR3 DNA reads TGTGCCAGCAGCTTACGGATCAGCTACAATGAGCAGTTCTTC. The rearrangement uses TRBV7-2 and TRBJ2-1; D not resolved. The germline gives CDR1 SGHTA, CDR2 FQGNSA. Deletions cut 2 bases from V and 3 bases from J, with 8 bases between. The CDR3 length is 14 residues.

This clonotype was seen many times. The V gene is TRBV6-6, the J gene TRBJ1-6; no clear D. The CDR3 is made up of 15 amino acids. V lost 3 bases and J lost 5, with 11 bases in between. Germline V lookup: CDR1 MNHNY, CDR2 SVGAGI (reference sequence). CDR3 protein: CASSYTAGNNSPLHF. The CDR3 DNA is TGTGCCAGCAGTTATACGGCAGGCAATAATTCACCCCTCCACTTT.

A few counts support this clonotype. V usage is TRBV5-6 and J usage is TRBJ2-1; TRBD1 aligns across 7 bases. The germline V gene has CDR1 SGHDT and CDR2 YYEEEE. The CDR3 has 13 amino acids. V lost 4 bases, J lost 9 bases, and 7 bases stayed unmatched. In DNA, the CDR3 is TGTGCCAGCAGCCCCGACAGGGATGGTGAGCAGTTCTTC. It specifies CASSPDRDGEQFF.

The chain is built from TRBV7-2 and TRBJ1-5; 8 bases fit TRBD1. CDR3 length: 14 residues. With V trimmed by 5 bases and J by 6 bases, 6 bases remained unmatched. Per the germline V gene, CDR1 is SGHTA and CDR2 is FQGNSA. The DNA of the CDR3 is TGTGCCAGCAGCCCCCGGACAGGGAGTCAGCCCCAGCATTTT. Amino acids: CASSPRTGSQPQHF.

This chain joins TRBV6-2 or TRBV6-3 and TRBJ2-4, with D tentatively TRBD2 (6 bases). CDR3 size: 16 residues. Germline CDR1 MNHEY, CDR2 SVGEGT. The V end was cut by 6 bases, the J end by 0 bases, with 15 bases between. DNA for the CDR3: TGTGCCAGCAGAAGAGGGACTGCCACAGCCAAAAACATTCAGTACTTC. Amino acids: CASRRGTATAKNIQYF.

This clonotype turned up a few times. The chain links TRBV29-1 to TRBJ2-3; 7 positions agree with TRBD2. From germline, CDR1 is SQVTM and CDR2 ANQGSEA. The CDR3 runs to 15 residues. J was trimmed by 0 bases and V by 8 bases; bases with no gene match: 11. This CDR3 is CSSGTRGLSTDTQYF. The CDR3 DNA is TGCAGCTCGGGGACCCGGGGACTAAGCACAGATACGCAGTATTTT.

This clonotype came up a few times. The chain combines TRBV7-2 with TRBJ2-3; 7 bases are a match to TRBD1. Germline V gene lookup returns CDR1 SGHTA and CDR2 FQGNSA. The ends lost 5 bases at V and 3 bases at J; junction bases unmatched: 5. The CDR3 runs to 14 residues. Here the CDR3 reads CASSRDSGTDTQYF. The CDR3, as DNA: TGTGCCAGCAGCAGGGACAGCGGAACAGATACGCAGTATTTT.

The sample holds a few counts of this clonotype. The chain links TRBV3-1 to TRBJ1-1; unclear D gene. Trimming cost V 4 bases and J 4 bases, with 13 bases left between them. The CDR3 totals 14 residues. The germline CDR1 and CDR2 sequences are LGHDT and YNNKEL (reference sequence). In DNA form, the CDR3 reads TGTGCCAGCAGCCCGGTAGGAGATCTCACTGAAGCTTTCTTT. Protein product: CASSPVGDLTEAFF.

V and J are TRBV12-3 or TRBV12-4 and TRBJ1-5; D call uncertain. CDR3 length equals 12 residues. Trimming took off 3 bases at V and 9 bases at J, with 9 bases between the two ends. CDR3 nucleotides: TGTGCCAGCAGTTTGCCCCCGGCGCCCCAGCATTTT. Protein product: CASSLPPAPQHF.

This clonotype appeared many times. The chain combines TRBV27 with TRBJ2-3, with 8 bases that match TRBD1. J was trimmed by 1 base and V by 6 bases; bases with no gene match: 0. Germline loops: CDR1 MNHEY, CDR2 SMNVEV (reference sequence). This CDR3 contains 13 residues. The CDR3 reads CASRTGGTDTQYF. The CDR3 nucleotides read TGTGCCAGCAGGACAGGGGGCACAGATACGCAGTATTTT.

The chain joins TRBV20-1 to TRBJ2-5, with 9 bases that match TRBD1. V lost 1 base to trimming and J lost 4 bases; unmatched junction nucleotides: 1. The CDR3 runs to 13 residues. Per germline, CDR1 DFQATT and CDR2 SNEGSKA (reference sequence). CDR3 bases: TGCAGTGCTAGAGGACAGGGGGGAGAGACCCAGTACTTC. It codes for CSARGQGGETQYF.

The J gene is TRBJ2-3, the V gene TRBV11-2, with a weak D call TRBD2 (6 bases). Germline CDR1 reads SGHAT; CDR2 reads FQNNGV. V lost 1 base and J 2 bases, leaving 19 bases between the germline ends. This CDR3 is built from 18 residues. The CDR3 coding sequence is TGTGCCAGCAGCTTAGTACGGCGGGGAAACACATACACAGATACGCAGTATTTT. This sequence encodes CASSLVRRGNTYTDTQYF. The full variable domain, completed using reference TRBV11-2 and TRBJ2-3, is EAGVAQSPRYKIIEKRQSVAFWCNPISGHATLYWYQQILGQGPKLLIQFQNNGVVDDSQLPKDRFSAERLKGVDSTLKIQPAKLEDSAVYLCASSLVRRGNTYTDTQYFGPGTRLTVL.

The gene calls are TRBV12-3 or TRBV12-4 and TRBJ2-7; D is ambiguous. Trimming stripped 6 bases from V and 4 bases from J, with 7 bases between. The CDR3 consists of 11 residues. CDR3 protein: CASSRHYEQYF. CDR3 in DNA: TGTGCCAGCAGCCGGCATTACGAGCAGTACTTC.

The chain couples TRBV4-2 to TRBJ2-3; 12 nucleotides agree with TRBD1. Per germline, CDR1 LGHNA and CDR2 YNFKEQ. With V trimmed by 3 bases and J by 4 bases, 5 bases remained unmatched. This CDR3 is 16 amino acids long. The CDR3 region has the DNA TGTGCCAGCAGCCACATAGGGACAGGGGGCGCAGATACGCAGTATTTT. It yields the protein CASSHIGTGGADTQYF.

The genes are TRBV7-8 and TRBJ1-5; 7 nucleotides match TRBD1. The CDR3 runs to 13 residues. V lost 8 bases, J lost 8 bases, and 9 bases stayed unmatched. CDR1 and CDR2 (germline): SGHVS, FQNEAQ. In DNA form, the CDR3 reads TGTGCCAGCTCGACAGGGAAAGGTGAGCCCCAGCATTTT. Its protein is CASSTGKGEPQHF.

This clonotype occurred a few times. The chain carries TRBV6-7 and TRBJ2-2; 8 positions agree with TRBD2. TRBV6-7 is an open reading frame whose function is uncertain. V gave up 7 bases and J gave up 4 bases; unmatched junction bases: 5. The CDR3 sequence is 14 residues long. CDR3 sequence reads: CASNIAGLTGELFF. The CDR3 nucleotides are TGTGCCAGCAATATAGCGGGGCTCACCGGGGAGCTGTTTTTT.

The genes are TRBV7-2 and TRBJ2-5; D is unresolved. CDR1 SGHTA and CDR2 FQGNSA come from the germline V gene. The CDR3 is 10 residues long. V lost 8 bases to trimming and J lost 5 bases, with 6 bases between them. The CDR3 reads CASGYETQYF. The CDR3 coding sequence is TGTGCCAGCGGATATGAGACCCAGTACTTC.

The chain uses TRBV12-5 and TRBJ1-5; possible D gene TRBD1, 5 bases. The CDR3 totals 16 residues. Germline CDR1 LGHNT, CDR2 FRNRAP. V lost 5 bases, J lost 1 base, and 15 bases lay in between. CDR3 protein: CASGPAPAGSNQPQHF. The DNA for the CDR3 is TGTGCTAGTGGTCCGGCCCCCGCAGGGAGCAATCAGCCCCAGCATTTT.

Judged by abundance, this clonotype is large. This chain joins TRBV20-1 and TRBJ1-1, with D unresolved. There are 12 residues in the CDR3. The V gene's germline CDR1 is DFQATT and CDR2 SNEGSKA (reference sequence). Trimming shortened V by 3 bases and J by 3 bases, and 8 bases separated the two germline ends. The CDR3 region has the DNA TGCAGTGCTAGGGTTCGCGACACTGAAGCTTTCTTT. Its translation is CSARVRDTEAFF.

The genes are TRBV5-1 and TRBJ2-3; TRBD2 matches 10 bases. Germline lookup yields CDR1 SGHRS and CDR2 YFSETQ. The CDR3 has 15 residues. The ends lost 3 bases at V and 7 bases at J; junction bases unmatched: 8. The CDR3 protein is CASSSQRGGANTQYF. In DNA, the CDR3 is TGCGCCAGCAGCTCGCAGCGGGGGGGCGCGAATACGCAGTATTTT.